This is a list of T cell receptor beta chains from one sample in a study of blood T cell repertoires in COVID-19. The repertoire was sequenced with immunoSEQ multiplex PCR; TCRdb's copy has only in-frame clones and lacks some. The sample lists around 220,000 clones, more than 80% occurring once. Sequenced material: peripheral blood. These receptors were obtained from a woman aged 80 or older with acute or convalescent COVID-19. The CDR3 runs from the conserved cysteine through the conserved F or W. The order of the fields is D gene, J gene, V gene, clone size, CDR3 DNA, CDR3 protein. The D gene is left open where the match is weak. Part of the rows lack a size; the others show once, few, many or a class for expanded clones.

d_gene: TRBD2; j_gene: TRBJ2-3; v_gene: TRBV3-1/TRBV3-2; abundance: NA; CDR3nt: TGTGCCAGCAGCCAGAATAGCGGGAGGGCCGGCACAGATACGCAGTATTTT; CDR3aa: CASSQNSGRAGTDTQYF
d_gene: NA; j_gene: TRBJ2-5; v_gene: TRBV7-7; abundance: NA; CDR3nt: TGTGCTAGCAGCCCTACTAATTCCGCAGAGACCCAGTACTTC; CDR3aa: CASSPTNSAETQYF
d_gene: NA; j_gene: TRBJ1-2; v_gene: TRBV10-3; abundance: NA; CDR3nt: TGTGCCATCAGTGCGCCGGGAACTTACTATGGCTACACCTTC; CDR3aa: CAISAPGTYYGYTF
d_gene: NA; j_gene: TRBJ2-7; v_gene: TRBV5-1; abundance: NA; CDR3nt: TGCGCCAGCAGCTTGGGCCCCGAGGGCCGTTCAGAGCAGTACTTC; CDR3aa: CASSLGPEGRSEQYF
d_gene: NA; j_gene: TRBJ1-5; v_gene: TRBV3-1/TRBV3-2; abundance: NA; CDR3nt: TGTGCCAGCAGCCATGGCAACGGGGACAATCAGCCCCAGCATTTT; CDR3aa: CASSHGNGDNQPQHF
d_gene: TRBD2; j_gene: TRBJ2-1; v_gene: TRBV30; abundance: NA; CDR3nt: TGTGCCTCCGAGGCGGGAGGGCCAAATGAGCAGTTCTTC; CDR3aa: CASEAGGPNEQFF
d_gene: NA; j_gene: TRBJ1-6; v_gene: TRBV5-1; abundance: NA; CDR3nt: TGCGCCAGCAGAGAGATTCCTTCTAATTCACCCCTCCACTTT; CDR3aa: CASREIPSNSPLHF
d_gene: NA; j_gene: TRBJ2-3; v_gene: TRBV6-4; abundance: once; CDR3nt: TGTGCCAGCAGCCCTACAGGATTCACAGATACGCAGTATTTT; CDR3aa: CASSPTGFTDTQYF
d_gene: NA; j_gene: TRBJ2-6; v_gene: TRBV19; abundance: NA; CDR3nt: TGTGCCAGTAGTATAGGAGGTAACTCTGGGGCCAACGTCCTGACTTTC; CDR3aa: CASSIGGNSGANVLTF
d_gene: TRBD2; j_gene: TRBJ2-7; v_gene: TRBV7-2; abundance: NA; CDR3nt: TGTGCCAGCAGCCGGCTCGGGGGGGCTTTGTACGAGCAGTACTTC; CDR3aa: CASSRLGGALYEQYF
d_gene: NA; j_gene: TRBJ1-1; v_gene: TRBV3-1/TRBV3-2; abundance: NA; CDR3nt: TGTGCCAGCAGCTGGACAGAGAACACTGAAGCTTTCTTT; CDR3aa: CASSWTENTEAFF
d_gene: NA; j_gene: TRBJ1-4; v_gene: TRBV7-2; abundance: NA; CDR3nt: TGTGCCAGCAGCCAGCGCACAGGGTCCGAAAAACTGTTTTTT; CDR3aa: CASSQRTGSEKLFF
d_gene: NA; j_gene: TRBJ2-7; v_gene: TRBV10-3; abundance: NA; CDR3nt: TGTGCCATCAGTGGCAGGGGGGTGGGCTACGAGCAGTACTTC; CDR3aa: CAISGRGVGYEQYF
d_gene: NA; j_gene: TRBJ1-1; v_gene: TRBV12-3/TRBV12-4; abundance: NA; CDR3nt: TGTGCCAGCAGCCAGGGATACACTGAAGCTTTCTTT; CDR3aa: CASSQGYTEAFF
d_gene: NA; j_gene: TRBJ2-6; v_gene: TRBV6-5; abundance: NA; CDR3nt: TGTGCCAGCAGGGTCGCGGCTGGGGCCAACGTCCTGACTTTC; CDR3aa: CASRVAAGANVLTF
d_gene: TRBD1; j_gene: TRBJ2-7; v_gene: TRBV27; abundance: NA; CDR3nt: TGTGCCAGCAGTTTGTCCGGGACAGGGTACTACGAGCAGTACTTC; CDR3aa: CASSLSGTGYYEQYF
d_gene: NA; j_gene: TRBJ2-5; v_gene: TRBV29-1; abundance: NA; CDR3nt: TGCAGCGTCCCTGTTGGGCAGCAAGAGACCCAGTACTTC; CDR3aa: CSVPVGQQETQYF
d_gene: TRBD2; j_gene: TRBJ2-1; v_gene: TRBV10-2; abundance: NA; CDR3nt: TGCGCCAGCACTCTAGCGGGAGGGCCCAATGAGCAGTTCTTC; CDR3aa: CASTLAGGPNEQFF
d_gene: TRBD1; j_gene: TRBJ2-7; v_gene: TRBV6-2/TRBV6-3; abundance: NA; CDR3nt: TGTGCCAGCAGCTGGGACAGGACCTACGAGCAGTACTTC; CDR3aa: CASSWDRTYEQYF
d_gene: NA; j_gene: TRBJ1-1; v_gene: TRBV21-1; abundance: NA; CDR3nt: TGTGCCAGCAGCGGGTCGATAGCTATACCAATTCGCACTGAAGCTTTCTTT; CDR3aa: CASSGSIAIPIRTEAFF
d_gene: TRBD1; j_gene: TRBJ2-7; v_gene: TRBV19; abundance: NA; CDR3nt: TGTGCCAGTAGTAATCGGGACAGGACTACTACTAGCTCCTACGAGCAGTACTTC; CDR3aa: CASSNRDRTTTSSYEQYF
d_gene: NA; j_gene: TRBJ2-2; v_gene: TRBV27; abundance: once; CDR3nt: TGTGCCAGCAGTTTTATCGCCGGGGAGCTGTTTTTT; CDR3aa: CASSFIAGELFF
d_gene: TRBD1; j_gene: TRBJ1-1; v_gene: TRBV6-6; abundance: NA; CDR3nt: TGTGCCAGCAGCCTAATGACAGGGATAATGAACACTGAAGCTTTCTTT; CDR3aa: CASSLMTGIMNTEAFF
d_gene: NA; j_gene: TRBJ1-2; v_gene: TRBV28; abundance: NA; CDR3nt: TGTGCCAGCCAAAGTGCCCGCGCCGTCGGCAGCTGGGGGGGTGGCTACACCTTC; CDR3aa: CASQSARAVGSWGGGYTF
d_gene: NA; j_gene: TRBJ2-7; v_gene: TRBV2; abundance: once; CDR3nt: TGTGCCAGCGCCCTATCCTGGCGGAACGAGCAGTACTTC; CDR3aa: CASALSWRNEQYF
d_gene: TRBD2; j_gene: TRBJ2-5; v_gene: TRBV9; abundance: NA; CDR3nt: TGTGCCAGCAGCCCACCCCGAGATCTAGCGGGGGGCTTTTTTGAGACCCAGTACTTC; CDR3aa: CASSPPRDLAGGFFETQYF
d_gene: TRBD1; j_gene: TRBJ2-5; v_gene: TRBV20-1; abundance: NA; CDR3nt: TGCAGTGCTAGTCCGGGACAGATCCAAGAGACCCAGTACTTC; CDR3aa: CSASPGQIQETQYF
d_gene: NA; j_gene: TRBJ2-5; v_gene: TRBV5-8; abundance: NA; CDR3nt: TGTGCCAGCAGCTTGCTAGCGAGGGAGACCCAGTACTTC; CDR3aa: CASSLLARETQYF
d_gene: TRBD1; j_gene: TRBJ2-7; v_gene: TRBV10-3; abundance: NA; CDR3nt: TGTGCCGTCCGGGACAGGAACTACGAGCAGTACTTC; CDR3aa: CAVRDRNYEQYF
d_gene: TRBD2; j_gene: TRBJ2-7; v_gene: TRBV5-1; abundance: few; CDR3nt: TGCGCCAGCAGCTTGGGCCTAGCGGGGTCCTACGAGCAGTACTTC; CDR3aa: CASSLGLAGSYEQYF
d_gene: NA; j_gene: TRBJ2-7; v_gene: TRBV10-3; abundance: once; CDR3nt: TGTGCCATCAGTGAGTCCGGCAGGGACTACGAGCAGTACTTC; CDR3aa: CAISESGRDYEQYF
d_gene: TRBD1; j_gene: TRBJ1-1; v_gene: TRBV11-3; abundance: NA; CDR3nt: TGTGCCAGCAGCGCCGGACAGGGGGCTTACACTGAAGCTTTCTTT; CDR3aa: CASSAGQGAYTEAFF
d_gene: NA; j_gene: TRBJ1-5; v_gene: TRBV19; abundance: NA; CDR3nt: TGTGCCAGTAGCAGATACGCAGGTACGAGCAATCAGCCCCAGCATTTT; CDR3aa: CASSRYAGTSNQPQHF
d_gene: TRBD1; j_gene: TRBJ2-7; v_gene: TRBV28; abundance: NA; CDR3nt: TGTGCCAGCAGGGAAACAGGGGCGACCTACGAGCAGTACTTC; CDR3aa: CASRETGATYEQYF
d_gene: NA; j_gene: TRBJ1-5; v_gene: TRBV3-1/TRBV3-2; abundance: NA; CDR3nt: TGTGCCAGCAGCCAAGCGGGGGGCGAGCAGCCCCAGCATTTT; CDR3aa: CASSQAGGEQPQHF
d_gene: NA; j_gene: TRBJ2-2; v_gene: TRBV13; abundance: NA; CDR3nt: TGTGCCAGCAGCTTATACAACGGGGAGCTGTTTTTT; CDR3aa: CASSLYNGELFF
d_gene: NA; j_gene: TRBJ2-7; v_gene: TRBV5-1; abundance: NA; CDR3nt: TGCGCCAGCAGCTTGTCAACAGGCGCCTCCTACGAGCAGTACTTC; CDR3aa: CASSLSTGASYEQYF
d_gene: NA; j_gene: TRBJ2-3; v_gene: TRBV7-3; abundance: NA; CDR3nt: TGTGCCAGCAGCTTACGGAGGGAGCAGGCAGATACGCAGTATTTT; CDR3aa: CASSLRREQADTQYF
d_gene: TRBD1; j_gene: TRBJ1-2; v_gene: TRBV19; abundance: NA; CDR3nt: TGTGCCAGTAGCTCAACAGGGGAAGGTGGCTACACCTTC; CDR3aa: CASSSTGEGGYTF
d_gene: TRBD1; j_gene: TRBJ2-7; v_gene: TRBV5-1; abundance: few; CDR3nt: TGCGCCAGCAGCTTGGGACAGGGGGTCTCCTACGAGCAGTACTTC; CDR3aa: CASSLGQGVSYEQYF
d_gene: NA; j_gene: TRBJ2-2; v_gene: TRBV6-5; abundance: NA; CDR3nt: TGTGCCAGCAGTTACTCGGCGGGGGCCACCGGGGAGCTGTTTTTT; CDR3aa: CASSYSAGATGELFF
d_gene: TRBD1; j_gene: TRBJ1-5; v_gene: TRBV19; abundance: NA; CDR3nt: TGTGCCAGTAACAGGGACAGGGGGATGAATCAGCCCCAGCATTTT; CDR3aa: CASNRDRGMNQPQHF
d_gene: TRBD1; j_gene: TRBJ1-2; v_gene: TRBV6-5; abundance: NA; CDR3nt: TGTGCCAGCAAGACAGGGGACTATGGCTACACCTTC; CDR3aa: CASKTGDYGYTF
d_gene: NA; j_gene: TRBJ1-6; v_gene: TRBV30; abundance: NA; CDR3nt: TGTGCCTGGAGTGTAAATAGAATTTCTTCACCCCTCCACTTT; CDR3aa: CAWSVNRISSPLHF
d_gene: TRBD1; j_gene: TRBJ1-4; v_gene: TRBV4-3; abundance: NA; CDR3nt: TGCGCCAGCAGGGACCCAGGGGGCACTAATGAAAAACTGTTTTTT; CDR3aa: CASRDPGGTNEKLFF
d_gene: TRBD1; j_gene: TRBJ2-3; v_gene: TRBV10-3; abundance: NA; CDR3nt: TGTGCCATTACCGGGACAGGGGGCGGCACAGATACGCAGTATTTT; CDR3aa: CAITGTGGGTDTQYF
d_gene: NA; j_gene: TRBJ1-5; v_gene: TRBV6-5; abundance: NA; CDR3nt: TGTGCCAGCAGTCCAACTACAGGGATCGGTCAGCCCCAGCATTTT; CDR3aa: CASSPTTGIGQPQHF
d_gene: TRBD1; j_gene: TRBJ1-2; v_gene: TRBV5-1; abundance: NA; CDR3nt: TGCGCCAGCAGCCCGACAGGGGTCTATGGCTACACCTTC; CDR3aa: CASSPTGVYGYTF
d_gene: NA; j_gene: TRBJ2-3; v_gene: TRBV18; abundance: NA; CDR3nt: TGTGCCAGCTCACCACGCGCAGATACGCAGTATTTT; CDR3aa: CASSPRADTQYF
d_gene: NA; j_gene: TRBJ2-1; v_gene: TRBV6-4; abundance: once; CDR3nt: TGTGCCAGCAGTGAGCTAGCCGTCAGCAATGAGCAGTTCTTC; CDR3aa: CASSELAVSNEQFF
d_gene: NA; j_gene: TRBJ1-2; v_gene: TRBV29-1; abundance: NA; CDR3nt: TGCAGCGTTGGGCGGGGGTCGCTGGGCTACACCTTC; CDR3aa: CSVGRGSLGYTF
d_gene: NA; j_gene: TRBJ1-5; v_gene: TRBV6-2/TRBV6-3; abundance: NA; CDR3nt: TGTGCCAGCAGTTACTCGAGTCCAGGCCACAATCAGCCCCAGCATTTT; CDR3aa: CASSYSSPGHNQPQHF